Each of the 23 T cell receptor beta chains below was sequenced from the same sample in a study of T cell clonality in common variable immunodeficiency. The table came from immunoSEQ multiplex PCR; TCRdb's copy has only in-frame clones and leaves some out. The record shows approximately 29,000 clones for this sample, with no singletons present. Study findings and constraints: In common variable immunodeficiency, TCR beta chains reportedly carried fewer deletions and N-nucleotide insertions.

Their cognate antigens are unknown. The specimen was peripheral blood mononuclear cells. These receptors originate from a human donor with common variable immunodeficiency.

This clone was counted a few times. An end of the junction does not agree with germline; a read error may underlie this. The DNA ends 3 residues before the CDR3 does, and the rest of the CDR3 is filled in from the germline J gene. The chain uses TRBV7-7 and TRBJ2-5; TRBD1 is a possible D gene (6 bases). Germline V gene data show CDR1 as SSHAT and CDR2 as FNYEAQ (reference sequence). This CDR3 comprises 14 residues. CDR3 region: CASSSGTIQETQYF. The part of the CDR3 DNA that was read is TGTGCTAGCAGCTCCGGGACAATCCAAGAGACC.

A word on this clone: The read terminates 3 residues before the CDR3 end, so the remaining end is supplied by the germline J gene. J is TRBJ1-5 and V is TRBV6-2 or TRBV6-3; 8 bases are a match to TRBD1. CDR1 and CDR2 from the germline V gene are MNHEY and SVGEGT. CDR3 length: 13 residues. Trimming took 6 bases from V and 6 from J; bases not matched to a gene: 4. The CDR3 protein is CASSQDRAQPQHF. The sequenced part of the CDR3 DNA is TGTGCCAGCAGCCAGGACAGGGCTCAGCCC.

This clone was observed a handful of times. The read ends 3 residues shy of where the CDR3 ends; the end is completed using the germline J gene. This chain uses TRBV20-1 with TRBJ2-5; either TRBD1 or TRBD2 may supply D (5 bases each). V lost 0 bases, J lost 4 bases, and 18 bases lay in between. The CDR3 covers 16 residues. In germline, CDR1 is DFQATT, CDR2 SNEGSKA (reference sequence). Incomplete CDR3 DNA: TGCAGTGCTAGAGAGGGTTACAAGGGGAGAGGAGAGACC. Residues: CSAREGYKGRGET. Given in full, the CDR3 is CSAREGYKGRGETQYF.

A remark on this clone: The read terminates 3 residues ahead of where the CDR3 ends, so the germline J gene completes it. V and J are TRBV19 and TRBJ2-5, with 7 positions matching TRBD1. CDR3 length equals 13 residues. Germline loops: CDR1 LNHDA, CDR2 SQIVND (reference sequence). The J segment lost 5 bases and the V segment lost 7 bases, leaving 7 bases of the junction unmatched. The CDR3 protein is CASNSGQLETQYF. The DNA read from the CDR3 is TGTGCCAGTAACTCGGGACAGTTGGAGACC.

Of note for this clone: The read gets to within 3 residues of the CDR3 end, and the germline J gene fills in the rest. The chain uses TRBV30 and TRBJ2-5; 7 bases fit TRBD1. The germline V gene has CDR1 GTSNPN and CDR2 SVGIG (reference sequence). This CDR3 is built from 13 residues. Trimming cost V 3 bases and J 5 bases; bases outside gene matches: 6. CDR3 protein: CAWRRGRGETQYF. The CDR3 bases that were read are TGTGCCTGGAGACGGGGCAGGGGGGAGACC.

At least ten counts were recorded for this clone. The observed sequence ends 3 residues before the CDR3 terminus, with the missing tail filled in from the germline J gene. The chain links TRBV5-1 to TRBJ1-1, with 12 bases lining up with TRBD1. The CDR3 is 16 residues long. The V segment lost 4 bases and the J segment 5 bases; nucleotides outside the gene matches: 9. Germline assignment: CDR1 SGHRS and CDR2 YFSETQ. The sequenced CDR3 bases are TGCGCCAGCAGCCCGGGGACAGGGGGCGTGGGGACTGAA. It is translated as CASSPGTGGVGTE. The complete CDR3 reads CASSPGTGGVGTEAFF.

This clone was counted many times. The read gets to within 3 residues of the CDR3 end, and the germline J gene fills in the rest. The rearrangement links TRBV19 to TRBJ1-1, with D perhaps matching TRBD1 (6 bases). The germline V gene encodes CDR1 LNHDA and CDR2 SQIVND (reference sequence). The CDR3 loop spans 17 amino acids. Trimming shortened V by 3 bases and J by 3 bases, and 20 bases separated the two germline ends. CDR3 loop: CASSILIGQSRDTEAFF. CDR3 DNA (partial): TGTGCCAGTAGTATCCTCATAGGACAGTCTAGGGACACTGAA.

This clone was recorded a few times. The CDR3 extends 3 residues past the end of the read, so its final part is completed from the germline J gene. This rearrangement joins TRBV5-1 to TRBJ2-7; D is perhaps TRBD1 (5 bases). The V gene lost 4 bases and the J gene lost 2 bases, with 16 bases spanning the gap. This CDR3 is built from 15 residues. Per the germline V gene, CDR1 is SGHRS and CDR2 is YFSETQ. This CDR3 reads CASSHTPGSTYEQYF. CDR3 bases read: TGCGCCAGCAGCCACACTCCAGGGTCAACCTACGAG.

This clone is judged medium-sized (0.01 to 0.1%). The read comes to an end 3 residues before the CDR3 does, leaving the germline J gene to fill in the end. The chain employs TRBV12-3 or TRBV12-4 and TRBJ1-3, with 8 bases fitting TRBD1. The J segment lost 4 bases and the V segment lost 2 bases, leaving 4 bases of the junction unmatched. CDR3 size: 15 residues. CDR3 sequence: CASSLFGTGGNTIYF. The part of the CDR3 DNA that was read is TGTGCCAGCAGTTTATTCGGGACAGGCGGAAACACC.

This clone came up a few times. The read is 3 residues too short to cover the CDR3 end, so that end is filled in from the germline J gene. J is TRBJ2-7 and V is TRBV6-2 or TRBV6-3; D is undetermined. The V end lost 7 bases, the J end lost 2 bases, and 6 bases lay between the germline ends. The CDR3 runs 11 residues. CDR1 and CDR2 from the germline V gene are MNHEY and SVGEGT. The CDR3 reads CASTRAYEQYF. The part of the CDR3 DNA that was read is TGTGCCAGCACCAGAGCCTACGAG.

In the case of this clone: Read data end 3 residues before the CDR3 end; the end is taken from the germline J gene. This rearrangement joins TRBV18 to TRBJ2-7; maybe TRBD1 (6 bases). This CDR3 is 14 amino acids long. Trimming shortened V by 2 bases and J by 5 bases, and 13 bases separated the two germline ends. Germline-derived CDR1 and CDR2 are KGHSH and LQKENI. CDR3 DNA (partial): TGTGCCAGCTCACCATCCCGACAGGATGACGAG. This translates into CASSPSRQDDE. The entire CDR3 sequence reads CASSPSRQDDEQYF.

Comment on this clone: With the read ending 3 residues before the CDR3 end, the germline J gene is used to fill in that end. This chain uses TRBV19 with TRBJ2-1, with D unresolved. This CDR3 comprises 14 residues. Germline lookup yields CDR1 LNHDA and CDR2 SQIVND (reference sequence). With 5 bases removed from V and 4 bases from J, the gap between germline ends came to 12 bases. This chain's CDR3 is CASSLLSGYNEQFF. The sequenced CDR3 bases are TGTGCCAGTAGTCTCCTGTCGGGTTACAATGAG.

This clone appeared many times. The read ends 3 residues early relative to the CDR3; the germline J gene fills the gap. This sequence joins TRBV6-2 or TRBV6-3 and TRBJ1-6; no clear D gene. The CDR3 spans 13 residues. Between the trimmed V and J ends, which lost 11 bases and 2 bases, there was a span of 10 bases. CDR1 and CDR2 (germline): MNHEY, SVGEGT. The sequenced CDR3 bases are TGTGCCGCGGCGGTGGCCTATAATTCACCC. Its protein product is CAAAVAYNSP. The whole CDR3 sequence reads CAAAVAYNSPLHF.

This clone showed up just a few times. The read finishes 3 residues shy of the CDR3 end, and the germline J gene is used to complete it. The chain recombines TRBV18 with TRBJ1-1; TRBD1 is a possible D gene (5 bases). The CDR3 spans 14 residues. CDR1 and CDR2 (germline): KGHSH, LQKENI. V was pared by 3 bases and J by 1 base, with 9 bases between. The sequenced CDR3 bases are TGTGCCAGCTCACCTTCGAGGGGGAACACTGAA. Amino acids: CASSPSRGNTE. The full CDR3 is CASSPSRGNTEAFF.

About this clone itself: The read terminates 3 residues ahead of where the CDR3 ends, so the germline J gene completes it. The rearrangement joins TRBV11-3 to TRBJ2-1, with D possibly TRBD1 on 6 matching bases. The CDR3 is made up of 14 amino acids. V lost 1 base and J lost 3, with 7 bases in between. Germline values: CDR1 SGHNT, CDR2 YENEEA. CDR3 residues: CASSLGTVYNEQFF. Partial CDR3 DNA: TGTGCCAGCAGCTTAGGGACAGTCTACAATGAG.

Notes on this clone: The read comes to an end 3 residues before the CDR3 does, leaving the germline J gene to fill in the end. Other nucleotide sequences in the sample specify the same CDR3. The genes are TRBV19 and TRBJ1-5; 9 bases fit TRBD1. This CDR3 has 14 residues. Trimming at V came to 3 bases and at J to 4 bases, leaving 1 base not matched to a gene. In germline, CDR1 is LNHDA, CDR2 SQIVND (reference sequence). CDR3 sequence reads: CASSIGTGNQPQHF. CDR3 bases read: TGTGCCAGTAGTATCGGGACAGGGAATCAGCCC.

On this clone itself: The read comes to an end 3 residues before the CDR3 does, leaving the germline J gene to fill in the end. The chain links TRBV7-8 to TRBJ1-1, with D possibly matching TRBD1 (6 bases). The germline V and J ends were trimmed by 2 bases and 0 bases, with 13 bases remaining between them. This CDR3 comprises 16 residues. Germline assignment: CDR1 SGHVS and CDR2 FQNEAQ. CDR3 DNA, as far as it was read: TGTGCCAGCAGCTTAAGGACAGCCCCGATGAACACTGAA. It specifies CASSLRTAPMNTE. The entire CDR3 protein is CASSLRTAPMNTEAFF.

This clone was recorded at least ten times. The read ends 3 residues before the CDR3 terminus; that terminus is restored from the germline J gene. The genes are TRBV2 and TRBJ2-5; a weak D match, TRBD2 (6 bases). V was pared by 1 base and J by 5 bases, with 14 bases between. Germline V gives CDR1 SNHLY, CDR2 FYNNEI. This CDR3 contains 15 residues. Incomplete CDR3 DNA: TGTGCCAGCAGTGAAGGCTGGCGCGGGGAGGAGACC. Protein: CASSEGWRGEET. Given in full, the CDR3 is CASSEGWRGEETQYF.

This clone was seen ten or more times. The observed sequence ends 3 residues before the CDR3 terminus, with the missing tail filled in from the germline J gene. The chain has TRBV19 and TRBJ1-2; possible D gene TRBD1, 6 bases. This CDR3 region has 15 residues. Germline V gene data show CDR1 as LNHDA and CDR2 as SQIVND (reference sequence). V gave up 7 bases and J gave up 4 bases, with 19 bases separating them. The sequenced part of the CDR3 DNA is TGTGCCAGTATGAGGACAGAAGGGTACTCCTATGGC. The encoded protein is CASMRTEGYSYG. The complete CDR3 reads CASMRTEGYSYGYTF. Drawing the rest from reference TRBV19 and TRBJ1-2, the complete variable domain is DGGITQSPKYLFRKEGQNVTLSCEQNLNHDAMYWYRQDPGQGLRLIYYSQIVNDFQKGDIAEGYSVSREKKESFPLTVTSAQKNPTAFYLCASMRTEGYSYGYTFGSGTRLTVV.

Regarding this clone: Sequencing ends 3 residues short of the CDR3 end; the germline J gene provides the rest. The genes are TRBV19 and TRBJ1-2, with TRBD1 matching over 11 bases. CDR3 length equals 13 residues. The germline gives CDR1 LNHDA, CDR2 SQIVND (reference sequence). CDR3 sequence: CASRTGGSVGYTF. The sequenced part of the CDR3 DNA is TGTGCCAGCAGGACAGGGGGCTCTGTCGGC. Full variable domain (rest looked up from reference TRBV19 and TRBJ1-2): DGGITQSPKYLFRKEGQNVTLSCEQNLNHDAMYWYRQDPGQGLRLIYYSQIVNDFQKGDIAEGYSVSREKKESFPLTVTSAQKNPTAFYLCASRTGGSVGYTFGSGTRLTVV.

By its share, this clone is medium-sized. With the read ending 3 residues before the CDR3 end, the germline J gene is used to fill in that end. The V and J genes are TRBV11-2 and TRBJ2-3; a weak D match, TRBD1 (5 bases). The germline V gene encodes CDR1 SGHAT and CDR2 FQNNGV. This CDR3 has 15 residues. V lost 2 bases to trimming and J lost 2 bases, with 11 bases between them. The DNA read from the CDR3 is TGTGCCAGCAGCTTAATTGTGGGGCCCACAGATACG. It translates to CASSLIVGPTDT. The complete CDR3 protein is CASSLIVGPTDTQYF. The full variable domain, completed using reference TRBV11-2 and TRBJ2-3, is EAGVAQSPRYKIIEKRQSVAFWCNPISGHATLYWYQQILGQGPKLLIQFQNNGVVDDSQLPKDRFSAERLKGVDSTLKIQPAKLEDSAVYLCASSLIVGPTDTQYFGPGTRLTVL.

The table lists this clone with many counts. Read sequence stops 3 residues before the CDR3 end, and the germline J gene provides the missing end. V and J are TRBV5-1 and TRBJ1-2; D uncertain. There are 15 residues in the CDR3. Germline V gene data show CDR1 as SGHRS and CDR2 as YFSETQ. The V end lost 0 bases, the J end lost 5 bases, and 14 bases lay between the germline ends. The CDR3 loop reads CASSLETRSVYGYTF. The part of the CDR3 DNA that was read is TGCGCCAGCAGCTTGGAGACTCGATCCGTATATGGC.

This clone was counted only a few times. The read is 3 residues too short to cover the CDR3 end, so that end is filled in from the germline J gene. V gene TRBV6-2 or TRBV6-3 combines with J gene TRBJ2-7; D is possibly TRBD1 (6 bases). The CDR3 length is 13 residues. With 2 bases removed from V and 4 bases from J, the gap between germline ends came to 9 bases. Per germline, CDR1 MNHEY and CDR2 SVGEGT. The DNA read from the CDR3 is TGTGCCAGCAGTTACGCGACAGGATACGAG. Residues: CASSYATGYE. The complete CDR3 protein is CASSYATGYEQYF.